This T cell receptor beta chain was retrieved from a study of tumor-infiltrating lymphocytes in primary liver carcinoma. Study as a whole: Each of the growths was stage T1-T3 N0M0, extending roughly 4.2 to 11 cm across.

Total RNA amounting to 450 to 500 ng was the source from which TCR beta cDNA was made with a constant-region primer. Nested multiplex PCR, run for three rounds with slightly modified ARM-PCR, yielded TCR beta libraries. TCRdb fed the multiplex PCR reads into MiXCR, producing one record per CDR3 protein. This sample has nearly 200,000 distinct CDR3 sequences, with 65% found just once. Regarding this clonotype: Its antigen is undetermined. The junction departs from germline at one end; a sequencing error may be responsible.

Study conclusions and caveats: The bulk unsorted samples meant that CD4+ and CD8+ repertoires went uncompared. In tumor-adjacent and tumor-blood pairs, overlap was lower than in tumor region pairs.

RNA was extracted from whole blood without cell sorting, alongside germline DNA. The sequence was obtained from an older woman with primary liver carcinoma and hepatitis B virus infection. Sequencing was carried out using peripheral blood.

The CDR3 DNA sequence: TGTGCCACCAGTGATCGGGGGACTAGCGGATCCTACGAACAGTACTTC. It translates to CATSDRGTSGSYEQYF. The gene calls are TRBV24-1 and TRBJ2-7; TRBD2 aligns across 11 bases. This CDR3 is 16 amino acids long. CDR1 is KGHDR and CDR2 is SFDVKD in the germline V gene.